One sample yielded the 8 T cell receptor beta chains listed below, sequenced in a study of shared clonotypes between healthy human individuals. The assay was immunoSEQ multiplex PCR, and TCRdb's table has in-frame clones only and misses some. Of about 480,000 clones in the sample, roughly 78% were seen once. Sequencing was carried out using PBMCs. The receptors stem from a woman in her forties in good health. Some clones in this sample may be carry-over from other donors' samples.

The V and J genes are TRBV19 and TRBJ2-3; the match to TRBD2 covers 10 bases. Germline V lookup: CDR1 LNHDA, CDR2 SQIVND (reference sequence). The V gene end was trimmed by 3 bases and the J gene end by 6 bases; junction bases not matched to a gene: 9. This CDR3 contains 16 residues. CDR3 residues: CASSIDTRGLADTQYF. CDR3 coding DNA: TGTGCCAGTAGTATCGACACCCGGGGACTAGCGGATACGCAGTATTTT.

This clone was counted a few times. The rearrangement joins TRBV30 to TRBJ2-5, with D uncertain. The CDR3 is made up of 11 amino acids. Trimming removed 2 bases at V and 4 bases at J, with 5 bases between. Germline values: CDR1 GTSNPN, CDR2 SVGIG (reference sequence). The CDR3 DNA is TGTGCCTGGAGTCTAGGAGAGACCCAGTACTTC. It is translated as CAWSLGETQYF.

The rearrangement joins TRBV6-1 to TRBJ2-2, with D tentatively TRBD1 (5 bases). V was cut by 8 bases and J by 0 bases, with 10 bases left in between. This CDR3 is built from 14 residues. The germline V gene encodes CDR1 MNHNS and CDR2 SASEGT. The CDR3 reads CASVAGTNTGELFF. The CDR3 DNA is TGTGCCAGCGTCGCAGGGACGAACACCGGGGAGCTGTTTTTT.

The chain couples TRBV7-8 to TRBJ2-7, with unresolved D. CDR3 length equals 11 residues. The germline CDR1 and CDR2 sequences are SGHVS and FQNEAQ. V dropped 8 bases and J dropped 3 bases, with 8 bases sitting between them. The CDR3 spells CASGNLYEQYF. CDR3 nucleotides: TGTGCCAGCGGGAACCTCTACGAGCAGTACTTC.

The J gene is TRBJ2-2, the V gene TRBV4-2; no firm D call. The CDR3 is 14 residues long. The V and J ends lost 1 base and 6 bases respectively, with 9 bases between them. The germline CDR1 and CDR2 sequences are LGHNA and YNFKEQ. The CDR3 loop is CASSQGGSPGELFF. For the CDR3, the DNA is TGTGCCAGCAGCCAAGGCGGTTCCCCCGGGGAGCTGTTTTTT.

The gene calls are TRBV7-2 and TRBJ2-3; 10 bases are a match to TRBD2. With V trimmed by 5 bases and J by 5 bases, 7 bases remained unmatched. The CDR3 extends over 15 amino acids. From germline, CDR1 is SGHTA and CDR2 FQGNSA. The DNA for the CDR3 is TGTGCCAGCAGCCTCGGGACTAGCGTGGGAGATACGCAGTATTTT. As protein: CASSLGTSVGDTQYF.

The chain joins TRBV4-3 to TRBJ1-1; D not resolved. This CDR3 spans 15 amino acids. V lost 5 bases and J lost 4, with 17 bases in between. CDR1 and CDR2 from the germline V gene are LGHNA and YSLEER. CDR3 in amino acids: CASSYEAGLSTEAFF. DNA of the CDR3: TGCGCCAGCAGCTACGAGGCCGGATTGAGCACTGAAGCTTTCTTT.

The DNA of the CDR3 is TGTGCCTGGAGTGTACAAGGTGTTGACACCTACACCTTC. Translation gives CAWSVQGVDTYTF. This chain joins TRBV30 and TRBJ1-2, with D unresolved. V lost 0 bases to trimming and J lost 10 bases, with 15 bases between them. CDR1 is GTSNPN and CDR2 is SVGIG in the germline V gene (reference sequence). This CDR3 comprises 13 residues.